A selection of T cell receptor beta chains follows, all from one sample in a study of T cell responses to AZD1222 COVID-19 vaccine. Assay: immunoSEQ multiplex PCR; the TCRdb copy retains only in-frame clones and omits some. The table records about 110,000 clones, roughly 92% of them present only once. The specimen was peripheral blood, collected 28 days after the second AZD1222 dose. The receptors originated from an adult who received the AZD1222 COVID-19 vaccine. The CDR3 runs from the conserved cysteine through the conserved F or W. D genes are given only for firm matches. Clone size is shown for a subset of rows, as once, few, many or a class of expanded clone.

clone size	J gene	CDR3 length	V gene	D gene	CDR3 DNA	CDR3 protein
once	TRBJ2-7	15	TRBV4-3	NA	TGCGCCAGCAGCCAGGAGGGGTTCTTTACGGCCGAGCAGTACTTC	CASSQEGFFTAEQYF
NA	TRBJ1-1	13	TRBV6-4	TRBD1	TGTGCCAGCAGCCAGACAGGGCTCACTGAAGCTTTCTTT	CASSQTGLTEAFF
NA	TRBJ1-1	15	TRBV5-7	NA	TGTGCCAGCAGCTTGGCAGCGCCACCGTACACTGAAGCTTTCTTT	CASSLAAPPYTEAFF
NA	TRBJ1-4	14	TRBV5-5	NA	TGTGCCAGCAGCTTGAATCAGGGGAATGAAAAACTGTTTTTT	CASSLNQGNEKLFF
NA	TRBJ2-7	13	TRBV6-4	NA	TGTGCCAGCAGCCTACTAGAAGCGTACGAGCAGTACTTC	CASSLLEAYEQYF
NA	TRBJ1-4	14	TRBV25-1	NA	TGTGCCAGCAGTGATCCCGGGCAGGGAGAAAAACTGTTTTTT	CASSDPGQGEKLFF
NA	TRBJ1-5	14	TRBV7-9	NA	TGTGCCAGCAGCTTAGCAGGGGCGGATCAGCCCCAGCATTTT	CASSLAGADQPQHF
NA	TRBJ1-2	12	TRBV28	NA	TGTGCCAGCAGTTTAGACCCCAGGCTTCACTCCTTC	CASSLDPRLHSF
NA	TRBJ1-4	17	TRBV7-2	NA	TGTGCCAGCAGCTTATATACAGGGACTGCAACTAATGAAAAACTGTTTTTT	CASSLYTGTATNEKLFF
NA	TRBJ2-2	14	TRBV7-2	TRBD1	TGTGCCAGCAGCGGCCGACAGGGAGCCGGGGAGCTGTTTTTT	CASSGRQGAGELFF
NA	TRBJ1-1	10	TRBV11-1	NA	TGTGCCAGCGGGAGGCCTGAAGCTTTCTTT	CASGRPEAFF
few	TRBJ1-1	15	TRBV6-2/TRBV6-3	NA	TGTGCCAGCAGTTACATCTTTAGTACTGGGATTGAAGCTTTCTTT	CASSYIFSTGIEAFF
NA	TRBJ2-3	12	TRBV5-8	NA	TGTGCCAGCAGCTTTATCACAGATACGCAGTATTTT	CASSFITDTQYF
NA	TRBJ2-7	13	TRBV6-5	NA	TGTGCCAGCCTTCTCGGGCCAGACTACGAGCAGTACTTC	CASLLGPDYEQYF
NA	TRBJ2-1	17	TRBV5-1	TRBD2	TGCGCCAGCAGCGGGGGGTTAGCGGGGCCCCCCGAGTATGAGCAGTTCTTC	CASSGGLAGPPEYEQFF
NA	TRBJ2-7	14	TRBV28	NA	TGTGCCAGCATCCCAGGGGCGAGCTCCTACGAGCAGTACTTC	CASIPGASSYEQYF
NA	TRBJ2-5	14	TRBV6-4	NA	TGTGCCAGCAGTGGGGCCGAAGAGCAAGAGACCCAGTACTTC	CASSGAEEQETQYF
NA	TRBJ1-6	13	TRBV7-9	TRBD1	TGTGCCAGCAGCTTAGGGTACAGGGGTGTCCTCCACTTT	CASSLGYRGVLHF
NA	TRBJ2-7	13	TRBV2	NA	TGTGCCAGCAGTCGGACCCCTCCTAAGGAGCAGTACTTC	CASSRTPPKEQYF
NA	TRBJ2-3	13	TRBV3-1/TRBV3-2	NA	TGTGCCAGCAGCCAAGTGGTAGGAGATACGCAGTATTTT	CASSQVVGDTQYF
NA	TRBJ1-2	12	TRBV5-1	NA	TGCGCCAGCAGCTTGGGGGGATATGGCTACACCTTC	CASSLGGYGYTF
NA	TRBJ1-2	13	TRBV5-4	NA	TGTGCCAGCAGCCCCGACGCGAACTATGGCTACACCTTC	CASSPDANYGYTF
NA	TRBJ1-1	13	TRBV18	NA	TGTGCCAGCTCCGCAGGTGAGGGCCGTGAAGCTTTCTTT	CASSAGEGREAFF
once	TRBJ1-2	16	TRBV4-1	TRBD1	TGCGCCAGCAGCCCGCGGGGCCGGGACAGGGGTTTTAGCTACACCTTC	CASSPRGRDRGFSYTF
NA	TRBJ1-4	16	TRBV4-3	NA	TGCGCCAGCAGCCAGGGTCACCGGGCCCTGAATGAAAAACTGTTTTTT	CASSQGHRALNEKLFF
NA	TRBJ2-1	14	TRBV7-2	TRBD1	TGTGCCAGCAGCTTAGTATGGCAGGGGGCTGGGCAGTTCTTC	CASSLVWQGAGQFF
NA	TRBJ1-2	14	TRBV6-1	NA	TGTGCCAGCAGTGAAAGGGTCAGGAACTATGGCTACACCTTC	CASSERVRNYGYTF
few	TRBJ1-2	14	TRBV25-1	NA	TGTGCCAGCAGTGAATCATTGGGTGGCTCTGGCTACACCTTC	CASSESLGGSGYTF
NA	TRBJ1-5	15	TRBV5-1	NA	TGCGCCAGCAGCTTAGTAGGGGGGAGCAATCAGCCCCAGCATTTT	CASSLVGGSNQPQHF
NA	TRBJ2-3	17	TRBV5-1	NA	TGCGCCAGCAGCTTGAGGTCGGCAGGCTCTTTCACAGATACGCAGTATTTT	CASSLRSAGSFTDTQYF
NA	TRBJ1-2	15	TRBV14	NA	TGTGCCAGCAGCCAAGATGCAGGGGCGTACTATGGCTACACCTTC	CASSQDAGAYYGYTF